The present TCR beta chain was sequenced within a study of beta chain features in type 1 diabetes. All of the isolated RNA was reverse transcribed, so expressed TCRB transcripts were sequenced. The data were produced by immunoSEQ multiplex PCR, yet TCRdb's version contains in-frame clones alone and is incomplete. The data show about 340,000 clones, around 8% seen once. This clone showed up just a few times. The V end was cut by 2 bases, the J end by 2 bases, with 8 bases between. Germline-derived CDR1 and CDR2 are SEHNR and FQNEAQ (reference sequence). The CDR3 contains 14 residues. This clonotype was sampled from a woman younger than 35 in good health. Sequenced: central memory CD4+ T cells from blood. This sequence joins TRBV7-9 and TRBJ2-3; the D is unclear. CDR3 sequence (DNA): TGTGCCAGCAGCTTATCGCTGCCCACAGATACGCAGTATTTT. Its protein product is CASSLSLPTDTQYF.